Each of the 20 T cell receptor beta chains below was sequenced from the same sample in a study of beta chain features in type 1 diabetes. Study-wide points: TCRB CDR3 length was moderately but significantly reduced in all four CD4+ subsets of Type 1 diabetes patients.

Their cognate antigens are unknown. The sequenced template was cDNA made from the entire isolated RNA. Sequencing was performed with immunoSEQ multiplex PCR; in TCRdb, only in-frame clones are kept and a portion is missing. The data show around 710,000 clones, with 9.5% to 15% seen just once and over 0.1% held by the top ten. The sample consisted of naive CD4+ T cells from blood. These receptors originate from a young man with type 1 diabetes.

This clone has just a few counts. The chain joins TRBV2 to TRBJ2-1, with no clear D. The CDR3 runs to 12 residues. CDR1 SNHLY and CDR2 FYNNEI come from the germline V gene. V was shortened by 6 bases and J by 4 bases, with 7 bases between the two germline ends. The CDR3 region is CASRDGYNEQFF. CDR3 DNA: TGTGCCAGCAGGGACGGGTACAATGAGCAGTTCTTC.

This clone has only a few counts. The chain recombines TRBV5-6 with TRBJ2-1; 10 bases are a match to TRBD2. The CDR3 spans 15 residues. V gave up 1 base and J gave up 8 bases; unmatched junction bases: 6. The germline V gene encodes CDR1 SGHDT and CDR2 YYEEEE. Here the CDR3 DNA reads TGTGCCAGCAGCTTGCGAGCGGGGGGGCCGTATGAGCAGTTCTTC. This translates into CASSLRAGGPYEQFF.

There are a few counts of this clone. The chain recombines TRBV30 with TRBJ2-3; D possibly matches TRBD1 or TRBD2 (6 bases each). Per germline, CDR1 GTSNPN and CDR2 SVGIG (reference sequence). V lost 0 bases to trimming and J lost 4 bases, with 8 bases between them. This CDR3 has 13 residues. For the CDR3, the DNA is TGTGCCTGGAGTGTAGGGGGGTCAGATACGCAGTATTTT. This translates into CAWSVGGSDTQYF. Full variable domain (missing parts from reference TRBV30 and TRBJ2-3): SQTIHQWPATLVQPVGSPLSLECTVEGTSNPNLYWYRQAAGRGLQLLFYSVGIGQISSEVPQNLSASRPQDRQFILSSKKLLLSDSGFYLCAWSVGGSDTQYFGPGTRLTVL.

This sequence joins TRBV10-3 and TRBJ2-5, with TRBD1 matching over 8 bases. CDR3 size: 14 residues. V lost 8 bases and J lost 2; bases outside the gene matches: 7. The germline V gene has CDR1 ENHRY and CDR2 SYGVKD. The CDR3: CAIGDRGEQETQYF. CDR3 nucleotide sequence: TGTGCCATCGGAGACAGGGGCGAACAAGAGACCCAGTACTTC.

The V call is TRBV14, the J call TRBJ2-4, with D possibly matching TRBD2 (5 bases). The germline V and J ends were trimmed by 4 bases and 3 bases, with 19 bases remaining between them. CDR1 SGHDN and CDR2 FVKESK come from the germline V gene. This CDR3 spans 17 amino acids. The DNA for the CDR3 is TGTGCCAGCAGCCCTGATCCCAGACGGGGAAACAAAAACATTCAGTACTTC. Its translation: CASSPDPRRGNKNIQYF.

J is TRBJ2-7 and V is TRBV7-9; tentatively, D is TRBD1 (6 bases). The germline V and J ends were trimmed by 4 bases and 6 bases, with 16 bases remaining between them. CDR1 SEHNR and CDR2 FQNEAQ come from the germline V gene (reference sequence). The CDR3 consists of 14 residues. DNA of the CDR3: TGTGCCAGCAGCTCCTACAGGGCTATGGGCGAGCAGTACTTC. Translation gives CASSSYRAMGEQYF.

The V gene is TRBV28, the J gene TRBJ2-5; D possibly corresponds to TRBD2 (5 bases). Trimming stripped 3 bases from V and 1 base from J, with 6 bases between. The CDR3 is made up of 13 amino acids. Germline CDR1 MDHEN, CDR2 SYDVKM. The chain's CDR3 is CASSFSGQETQYF. The CDR3 nucleotides are TGTGCCAGCAGTTTCAGCGGCCAAGAGACCCAGTACTTC. The variable domain in full, with the rest retrieved from reference TRBV28 and TRBJ2-5, is DVKVTQSSRYLVKRTGEKVFLECVQDMDHENMFWYRQDPGLGLRLIYFSYDVKMKEKGDIPEGYSVSREKKERFSLILESASTNQTSMYLCASSFSGQETQYFGPGTRLLVL.

The chain employs TRBV18 and TRBJ2-1, with D perhaps matching TRBD1 (5 bases). V dropped 4 bases and J dropped 2 bases, with 9 bases sitting between them. The CDR3 is made up of 14 amino acids. Germline assignment: CDR1 KGHSH and CDR2 LQKENI. CDR3 residues: CASSRPTAYNEQFF. The DNA of the CDR3 is TGTGCCAGCTCACGACCGACAGCCTACAATGAGCAGTTCTTC.

The chain has TRBV7-9 and TRBJ2-5; D remains unclear. There are 12 residues in the CDR3. Germline assignment: CDR1 SEHNR and CDR2 FQNEAQ (reference sequence). V was cut by 5 bases and J by 5 bases, with 9 bases left in between. The CDR3: CASSADMETQYF. In DNA form, the CDR3 reads TGTGCCAGCAGCGCAGACATGGAGACCCAGTACTTC.

This chain links TRBV29-1 with TRBJ2-2, with D possibly called TRBD1 or TRBD2 (5 bases each). V was shortened by 7 bases and J by 5 bases, with 17 bases between the two germline ends. Per germline, CDR1 SQVTM and CDR2 ANQGSEA. The CDR3 is 14 amino acids. The CDR3 is CSAFWGFGTGELFF. The CDR3 DNA sequence: TGCAGCGCTTTTTGGGGGTTCGGTACCGGGGAGCTGTTTTTT.

This clone was observed a few times. The rearrangement joins TRBV7-7 to TRBJ2-5; D gene ambiguous. Trimming removed 2 bases from V and 5 bases from J, with 9 bases in between. Germline V gene data show CDR1 as SSHAT and CDR2 as FNYEAQ (reference sequence). The CDR3 is 13 residues long. The CDR3 DNA follows: TGTGCCAGCAGCTTACTCAGCAAGGAGACCCAGTACTTC. Protein product: CASSLLSKETQYF.

The V gene is TRBV28, the J gene TRBJ2-7; the match to TRBD1 covers 7 bases. After removal of 8 bases from V and 1 base from J, the junction contained 8 bases not matched to a gene. The CDR3 runs 14 residues. CDR1 and CDR2 from the germline V gene are MDHEN and SYDVKM. The CDR3 bases are TGTGCCAGCTCTGGGACAGTCGCTTCCTACGAGCAGTACTTC. Translating it yields CASSGTVASYEQYF.

The chain couples TRBV7-9 to TRBJ2-3; D gene uncertain. CDR3 length equals 13 residues. Germline V CDR1 and CDR2: SEHNR, FQNEAQ (reference sequence). The V gene lost 3 bases and the J gene lost 4 bases, with 8 bases spanning the gap. The CDR3 here is CASSFNNPDTQYF. In DNA, the CDR3 is TGTGCCAGCAGCTTTAATAATCCAGATACGCAGTATTTT.

This clone was detected a few times. The chain has TRBV13 and TRBJ2-3; 11 bases line up with TRBD2. The CDR3 totals 18 residues. Germline V gene lookup returns CDR1 PRHDT and CDR2 FYEKMQ (reference sequence). J was trimmed by 5 bases and V by 1 base; bases with no gene match: 11. CDR3 coding DNA: TGTGCCAGCAGCTTAGTAGCGGGGGGGACTACGATTGGAGATACGCAGTATTTT. Its translation is CASSLVAGGTTIGDTQYF. The full variable domain, its missing parts supplied by reference TRBV13 and TRBJ2-3, is AAGVIQSPRHLIKEKRETATLKCYPIPRHDTVYWYQQGPGQDPQFLISFYEKMQSDKGSIPDRFSAQQFSDYHSELNMSSLELGDSALYFCASSLVAGGTTIGDTQYFGPGTRLTVL.

This chain joins TRBV5-6 and TRBJ2-6; D is unresolved. Per the germline V gene, CDR1 is SGHDT and CDR2 is YYEEEE. The CDR3 covers 16 residues. Trimming removed 3 bases at V and 0 bases at J, with 10 bases between. The CDR3 is CASSSGDFSGANVLTF. CDR3 DNA sequence: TGTGCCAGCAGCTCGGGTGACTTCTCTGGGGCCAACGTCCTGACTTTC.

This clone was seen only a few times. The J gene is TRBJ1-1, the V gene TRBV29-1, with D possibly being TRBD1 (6 bases). The CDR3 runs to 11 residues. CDR1 SQVTM and CDR2 ANQGSEA come from the germline V gene. The ends were cut back, 7 bases at V and 6 bases at J, with 12 bases in the middle. The CDR3 reads CSAEGVAEAFF. The CDR3 nucleotides are TGCAGCGCGGAGGGGGTGGCTGAAGCTTTCTTT.

The chain carries TRBV9 and TRBJ2-5; TRBD2 matches at 11 bases. The CDR3 extends over 17 amino acids. Germline trimming cut 2 bases from V and 0 bases from J; bases unmatched to any gene: 6. Germline V gene sequence: CDR1 SGDLS, CDR2 YYNGEE. CDR3 nucleotides: TGTGCCAGCAGCGTGGCCGGGACTAGCGGAAACCAAGAGACCCAGTACTTC. Protein: CASSVAGTSGNQETQYF.

The chain joins TRBV9 to TRBJ2-3, with D perhaps TRBD2 (5 bases). Trimming left V 4 bases short and J 3 bases short, with 15 bases between. The CDR3 extends over 15 amino acids. Germline V gives CDR1 SGDLS, CDR2 YYNGEE. The DNA for the CDR3 is TGTGCCAGCAGCTTATACCTACTAGGTACAGATACGCAGTATTTT. As protein: CASSLYLLGTDTQYF.

This clone was found once. This sequence joins TRBV4-3 and TRBJ1-2, with D uncertain. This CDR3 spans 14 amino acids. The V end was cut by 0 bases, the J end by 7 bases, with 12 bases between. Germline CDR1 is LGHNA and CDR2 is YSLEER. CDR3 protein: CASSQDPGFGGYTF. CDR3 in DNA: TGCGCCAGCAGCCAAGATCCGGGTTTCGGTGGCTACACCTTC.

A note on this clone: The junction departs from germline at one end; a sequencing error may be responsible. The chain carries TRBV20-1 and TRBJ1-3; possibly TRBD1 for D (5 bases). This CDR3 has 11 amino acids. CDR1 is DFQATT and CDR2 is SNEGSKA in the germline V gene (reference sequence). For the CDR3, the DNA is TGCAGTGCTAGAGATTGGGCCGCCGAGGGGTTT. Protein: CSARDWAAEGF.